This T cell receptor (beta chain) was sequenced in a study of beta chain features in type 1 diabetes. In this sample, this clone turned up a few times. CDR1 is SGHDN, CDR2 FVKESK, per germline. The CDR3 contains 15 residues. Trimming took off 1 base at V and 3 bases at J, with 12 bases between the two ends. The isolated RNA, all of it, was reverse transcribed, so expressed TCRB transcripts were what got sequenced. The data were produced by immunoSEQ multiplex PCR, yet TCRdb's version contains in-frame clones alone and is incomplete. Here the sample spans 450,000 to 600,000 clones, 25% to 35% being singletons.

Material: naive CD4+ T cells from blood. The TCR originated in a man between 18 and 35 years old in good health. The V call is TRBV14, the J call TRBJ2-5; D is unresolved. The CDR3 reads CASSQVTTIKETQYF. CDR3 nucleotide sequence: TGTGCCAGCAGCCAAGTTACTACTATTAAAGAGACCCAGTACTTC.